This T cell receptor beta chain was profiled in a study of T cell changes during pregnancy in multiple sclerosis. Germline-derived CDR1 and CDR2 are GTSNPN and SVGIG (reference sequence). The CDR3 runs 12 residues. The protocol was immunoSEQ multiplex PCR, while the TCRdb copy is restricted to in-frame clones and leaves out a portion. This table has some 80,000 clones, approximately 91% appearing once. The chain links TRBV30 to TRBJ1-5, with D possibly matching TRBD1 (5 bases). Sequences were derived from peripheral blood, sampled in the first trimester of pregnancy. The receptor comes from a female donor with multiple sclerosis, enrolled in a pregnancy study. CDR3 residues: CAADSYNQPQHF. CDR3 coding DNA: TGTGCGGCAGACAGTTACAATCAGCCCCAGCATTTT.